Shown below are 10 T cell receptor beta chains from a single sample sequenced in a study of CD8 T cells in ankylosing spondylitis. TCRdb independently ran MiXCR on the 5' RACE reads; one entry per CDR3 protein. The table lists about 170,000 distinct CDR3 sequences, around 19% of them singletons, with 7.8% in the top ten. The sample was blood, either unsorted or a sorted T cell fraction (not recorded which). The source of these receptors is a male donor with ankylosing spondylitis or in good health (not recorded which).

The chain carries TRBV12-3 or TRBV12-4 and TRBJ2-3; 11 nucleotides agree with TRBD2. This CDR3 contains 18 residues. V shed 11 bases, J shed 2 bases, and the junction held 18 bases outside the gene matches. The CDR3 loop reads CACCPRTSGLGITDTQYF. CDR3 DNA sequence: TGTGCCTGCTGTCCGCGGACTAGCGGGCTAGGAATCACAGATACGCAGTATTTT.

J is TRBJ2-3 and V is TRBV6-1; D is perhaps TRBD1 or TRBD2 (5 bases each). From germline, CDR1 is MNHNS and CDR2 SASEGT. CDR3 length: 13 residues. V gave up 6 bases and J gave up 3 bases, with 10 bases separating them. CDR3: CASSEGSTDTQYF. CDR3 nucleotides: TGTGCCAGCAGCGAGGGGAGTACAGATACGCAGTATTTT.

As DNA, the CDR3 is TGTGCCAGCAGTTTCACGAAAACGAGCGAGCAGTACTTC. Translating gives CASSFTKTSEQYF. The chain uses TRBV27 and TRBJ2-7; D not certain. The V gene lost 3 bases and the J gene lost 6 bases, with 12 bases spanning the gap. Germline V CDR1 and CDR2: MNHEY, SMNVEV (reference sequence). This CDR3 is built from 13 residues.

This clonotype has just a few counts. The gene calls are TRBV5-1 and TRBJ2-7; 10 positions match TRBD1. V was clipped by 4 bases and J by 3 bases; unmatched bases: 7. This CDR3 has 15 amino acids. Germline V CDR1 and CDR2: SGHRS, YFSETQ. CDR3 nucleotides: TGCGCCAGCAGCGGATCGACAGGGGGCTTCTACGAGCAGTACTTC. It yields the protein CASSGSTGGFYEQYF.

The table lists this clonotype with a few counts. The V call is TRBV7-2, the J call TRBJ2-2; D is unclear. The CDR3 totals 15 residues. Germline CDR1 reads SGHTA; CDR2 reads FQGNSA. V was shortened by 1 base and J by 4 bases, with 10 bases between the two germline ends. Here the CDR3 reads CASSLGQRPTGELFF. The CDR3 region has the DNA TGTGCCAGCAGCTTAGGGCAGCGCCCCACCGGGGAGCTGTTTTTT.

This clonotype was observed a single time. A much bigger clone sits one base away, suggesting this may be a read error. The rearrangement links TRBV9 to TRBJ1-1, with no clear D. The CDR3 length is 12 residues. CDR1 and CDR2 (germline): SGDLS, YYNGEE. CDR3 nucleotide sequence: TGTGTCAGCAGCCGGGCGAACACTGAAGCTTTCTTT. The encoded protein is CVSSRANTEAFF.

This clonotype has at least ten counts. CDR3: CASSLGSGLYNEQFF. CDR3 sequence (DNA): TGTGCCAGCAGCTTAGGTAGCGGGCTGTACAATGAGCAGTTCTTC. The chain has TRBV7-2 and TRBJ2-1; TRBD2 matches at 7 bases. Germline V gives CDR1 SGHTA, CDR2 FQGNSA. Unmatched junction bases numbered 4, after V lost 1 base and J lost 4 bases. The CDR3 contains 15 residues.

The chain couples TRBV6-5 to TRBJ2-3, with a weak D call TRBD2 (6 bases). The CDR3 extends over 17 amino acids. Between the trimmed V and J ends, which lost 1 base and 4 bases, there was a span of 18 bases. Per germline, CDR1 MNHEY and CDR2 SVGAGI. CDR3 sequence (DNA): TGTGCCAGCAGTTACTACGGGGAGGCCGGGGTTTCAGATACGCAGTATTTT. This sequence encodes CASSYYGEAGVSDTQYF.

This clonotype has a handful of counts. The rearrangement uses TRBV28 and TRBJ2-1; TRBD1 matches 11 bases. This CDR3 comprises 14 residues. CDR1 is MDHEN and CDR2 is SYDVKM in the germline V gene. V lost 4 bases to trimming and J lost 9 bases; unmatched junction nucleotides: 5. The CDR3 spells CASSSGQGVVEQFF. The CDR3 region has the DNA TGTGCCAGCAGTTCGGGACAGGGGGTGGTTGAGCAGTTCTTC. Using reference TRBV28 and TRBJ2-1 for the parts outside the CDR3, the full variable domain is DVKVTQSSRYLVKRTGEKVFLECVQDMDHENMFWYRQDPGLGLRLIYFSYDVKMKEKGDIPEGYSVSREKKERFSLILESASTNQTSMYLCASSSGQGVVEQFFGPGTRLTVL.

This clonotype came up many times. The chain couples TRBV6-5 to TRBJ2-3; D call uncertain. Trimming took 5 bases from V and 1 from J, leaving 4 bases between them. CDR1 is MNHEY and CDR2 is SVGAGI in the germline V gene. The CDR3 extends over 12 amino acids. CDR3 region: CASSKGTDTQYF. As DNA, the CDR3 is TGTGCCAGCAGTAAAGGCACAGATACGCAGTATTTT.